This TCR beta chain was captured by sequencing in a study of cytomegalovirus exposure and HLA in healthy donors. Whole-study findings and limits: Later on, an analysis tied approximately 17,000 TCR beta sequences to HLA alleles at 0.05 false discovery rate.

Trimming took 0 bases from V and 4 from J; bases not matched to a gene: 2. The CDR3 is made up of 15 amino acids. Germline CDR1 MNHEY, CDR2 SVGAGI. A word on this clone: Its antigen is unknown.

Amplification used 60 Vbeta primers and 13 Jbeta primers. Libraries were prepared by immunoSEQ multiplex PCR; TCRdb keeps only in-frame clonotypes and omits some of them. Of around 200,000 clones listed, roughly four fifths are singletons. This TCR came from a man in his fifties or sixties in good health and CMV-seronegative. The sample was PBMCs. The chain joins TRBV6-5 to TRBJ2-5; 10 nucleotides align to TRBD1. The CDR3 reads CASSYSRDRGETQYF. In DNA form, the CDR3 reads TGTGCCAGCAGTTACTCCCGGGACAGGGGAGAGACCCAGTACTTC.